This passage covers 3 T cell receptor beta chains from one sample sequenced in a study of blood T cell repertoires in COVID-19. Produced via immunoSEQ multiplex PCR; TCRdb's table is partial and in-frame only. In the table there are around 300,000 clones, about 89% of which are singletons. The source material was PBMCs or T cells enriched from blood (not recorded which). These receptors all stem from a woman aged 25-40 years who had recovered from COVID-19.

The V and J genes are TRBV5-4 and TRBJ2-7; 13 bases match TRBD2. Germline assignment: CDR1 SGHNT and CDR2 YYREEE (reference sequence). This CDR3 contains 15 residues. The junction had 4 bases not matched to a gene; V was cut back by 4 bases and J by 3 bases. Written as DNA, the CDR3 is TGTGCCAGCAGCCCGGGACTAGCGGGGATCTACGAGCAGTACTTC. The encoded protein is CASSPGLAGIYEQYF.

The chain couples TRBV4-2 to TRBJ1-4, with 10 bases matching TRBD1. The CDR3 length is 15 residues. The V gene end was trimmed by 0 bases and the J gene end by 7 bases; junction bases not matched to a gene: 2. CDR1 and CDR2 from the germline V gene are LGHNA and YNFKEQ. CDR3 nucleotides: TGTGCCAGCAGCCAAGAAGACAGGGGGCTTGAAAAACTGTTTTTT. Its protein product is CASSQEDRGLEKLFF.

This clone was detected a few times. The rearrangement uses TRBV9 and TRBJ1-4; D not certain. This CDR3 has 14 residues. Germline V gives CDR1 SGDLS, CDR2 YYNGEE. V was trimmed by 1 base and J by 8 bases, leaving 12 bases between them. The CDR3, as DNA: TGTGCCAGCAGCGTACGAGGGTCCAGCGAAAAACTGTTTTTT. As protein: CASSVRGSSEKLFF.